The 23 T cell receptor beta chains presented below share a single source sample, sequenced in a study of blood T cell repertoires in COVID-19 (dated by TCRdb to about 2020). Library preparation was by the immunoSEQ multiplex PCR assay. Held by TCRdb, this immuneACCESS table contains in-frame sequences only and omits some clones. Under half of the omission traces to an unresolved V gene where checked; the cause of the rest is unknown. The sample table contains approximately 480,000 clones; only one count was recorded for 87% of them. Under 0.85% of the sample goes to the ten largest clones. The sample consisted of PBMCs or T cells enriched from blood (not recorded which). The receptors derive from a woman aged 18-35 years who had recovered from COVID-19.

The rearrangement links TRBV9 to TRBJ2-2, with TRBD1 identical over 11 bases. The V segment lost 4 bases and the J segment 7 bases; nucleotides outside the gene matches: 9. The CDR3 has 16 residues. Germline assignment: CDR1 SGDLS and CDR2 YYNGEE. This CDR3 reads CASSSRTGGPVGELFF. DNA of the CDR3: TGTGCCAGCAGCAGCAGGACAGGGGGCCCGGTCGGGGAGCTGTTTTTT.

V usage is TRBV4-1 and J usage is TRBJ2-5; no reliable D call. Germline-derived CDR1 and CDR2 are MGHRA and YSYEKL. Trimming stripped 5 bases from V and 4 bases from J, with 17 bases between. CDR3 length equals 15 residues. This CDR3 reads CASSSGSDLGETQYF. The DNA for the CDR3 is TGCGCCAGCAGCTCCGGATCTGACTTGGGAGAGACCCAGTACTTC.

This rearrangement joins TRBV7-9 to TRBJ2-3, with 10 bases matching TRBD1. V shed 4 bases and J 5 bases; nucleotides not matched to a gene: 12. CDR1 and CDR2 from the germline V gene are SEHNR and FQNEAQ (reference sequence). This CDR3 comprises 17 residues. CDR3 coding DNA: TGTGCCAGCAGCTCGGTGGCAGGACAGGGGGTCGGAGATACGCAGTATTTT. Translation: CASSSVAGQGVGDTQYF.

The V gene is TRBV5-6, the J gene TRBJ2-4; D is possibly TRBD1 (6 bases). This CDR3 has 14 amino acids. V lost 0 bases, J lost 9 bases, and 13 bases lay in between. Germline values: CDR1 SGHDT, CDR2 YYEEEE. The CDR3 bases are TGTGCCAGCAGCTTGGGGCAGGGGACGTCCATTCAGTACTTC. This translates into CASSLGQGTSIQYF.

V gene TRBV19 combines with J gene TRBJ1-2; the D is unclear. The CDR3 is 12 residues long. The ends were cut back, 5 bases at V and 4 bases at J, with 8 bases in the middle. Germline-derived CDR1 and CDR2 are LNHDA and SQIVND (reference sequence). In DNA, the CDR3 is TGTGCCAGTAGTGAGGGTCTCTATGGCTACACCTTC. As protein: CASSEGLYGYTF. The variable domain in full, completed from reference TRBV19 and TRBJ1-2, reads DGGITQSPKYLFRKEGQNVTLSCEQNLNHDAMYWYRQDPGQGLRLIYYSQIVNDFQKGDIAEGYSVSREKKESFPLTVTSAQKNPTAFYLCASSEGLYGYTFGSGTRLTVV.

This chain connects TRBV4-2 to TRBJ1-1; no reliable D call. This CDR3 is built from 16 residues. With 4 bases removed from V and 5 bases from J, the gap between germline ends came to 20 bases. Germline CDR1 and CDR2: LGHNA and YNFKEQ. This chain's CDR3 is CASSRSDGERRTEAFF. DNA of the CDR3: TGTGCCAGCAGCCGGTCGGACGGGGAACGACGGACTGAAGCTTTCTTT.

The J gene is TRBJ1-2, the V gene TRBV7-9; a possible D gene is TRBD1 (6 bases). This CDR3 is 13 amino acids long. The germline gives CDR1 SEHNR, CDR2 FQNEAQ (reference sequence). V dropped 3 bases and J dropped 6 bases, with 11 bases sitting between them. In DNA, the CDR3 is TGTGCCAGCAGCTTGGTGGCAGGGGATGGCTACACCTTC. Its protein product is CASSLVAGDGYTF.

The rearrangement links TRBV7-9 to TRBJ1-1, with TRBD1 as a possible D gene (6 bases). The length of the CDR3 is 15 residues. Germline CDR1 SEHNR, CDR2 FQNEAQ (reference sequence). Trimming cost V 5 bases and J 0 bases, with 13 bases left between them. CDR3 sequence reads: CASSQIQGMNTEAFF. CDR3 DNA sequence: TGTGCCAGCAGCCAAATACAGGGTATGAACACTGAAGCTTTCTTT.

The sample holds one count of this clone. It is unclear where the CDR3 begins or ends on the DNA, so no DNA is shown, and the CDR3 is as TCRdb lists it. In the same sample, other DNA sequences code for this CDR3. The V and J genes are TRBV28 and TRBJ1-1. The CDR3 is 12 amino acids in total, end residues counted. CDR1 and CDR2 from the germline V gene are MDHEN and SYDVKM. CDR3 amino acids: CASSSSNTEAFF.

This chain uses TRBV11-2 with TRBJ2-7; TRBD2 might be the D (6 bases). This CDR3 has 14 residues. The V end was cut by 5 bases, the J end by 3 bases, with 14 bases between. Germline lookup yields CDR1 SGHAT and CDR2 FQNNGV. The CDR3 sequence: CASSPLDGGYEQYF. In DNA form, the CDR3 reads TGTGCCAGCAGCCCTCTTGACGGGGGCTACGAGCAGTACTTC.

The J gene is TRBJ2-2, the V gene TRBV19, with a weak D call TRBD1 (6 bases). Germline V gives CDR1 LNHDA, CDR2 SQIVND (reference sequence). This CDR3 contains 15 residues. Deletions cut 0 bases from V and 7 bases from J, with 12 bases between. The CDR3 DNA sequence: TGTGCCAGTAGTATAGATCTAGGGGGTAACGGGGAGCTGTTTTTT. Translated: CASSIDLGGNGELFF.

As to this clone: Additional DNA sequences in this sample encode the identical CDR3. V gene TRBV3-1 (or the pseudogene TRBV3-2) combines with J gene TRBJ1-6; no firm D call. Trimming removed 1 base at V and 9 bases at J, with 7 bases between. Germline V lookup: CDR1 LGHDT, CDR2 YNNKEL (reference sequence). CDR3 length equals 13 residues. In DNA, the CDR3 is TGTGCCAGCAGCCAAGGGGCGGGTTCACCCCTCCACTTT. Residues: CASSQGAGSPLHF.

This rearrangement joins TRBV28 to TRBJ2-7; D call uncertain. The CDR3 loop spans 16 amino acids. Trimming cost V 5 bases and J 0 bases, with 17 bases left between them. The germline V gene has CDR1 MDHEN and CDR2 SYDVKM. The CDR3 sequence: CASSPHVRVSSYEQYF. DNA for the CDR3: TGTGCCAGCAGTCCGCATGTTCGTGTTAGCTCCTACGAGCAGTACTTC.

This clone was picked up a small number of times. CDR3 nucleotide sequence: TGTGCCACGGAGGGGAATACGCAGTATTTT. Translating it yields CATEGNTQYF. The rearrangement links TRBV11-2 to TRBJ2-3, with D perhaps matching TRBD2 (6 bases). The CDR3 is 10 amino acids. The V and J ends lost 10 bases and 7 bases respectively, with 9 bases between them. The germline V gene has CDR1 SGHAT and CDR2 FQNNGV.

The genes are TRBV5-1 and TRBJ1-2, with 10 bases lining up with TRBD1. The CDR3 has 14 amino acids. V shed 5 bases and J 9 bases; nucleotides not matched to a gene: 10. Germline V CDR1 and CDR2: SGHRS, YFSETQ. The CDR3 DNA reads as TGCGCCAGCAGTCGTACCGGGACAGGGGAGAGCTACACCTTC. It is translated as CASSRTGTGESYTF.

The V gene is TRBV5-1, the J gene TRBJ2-1; 10 nucleotides match TRBD1. CDR3 length: 17 amino acids. V shed 3 bases, J shed 10 bases, and the junction held 16 bases outside the gene matches. Germline-derived CDR1 and CDR2 are SGHRS and YFSETQ. CDR3 DNA sequence: TGCGCCAGCAGCTCGGATAGGGCCGGGACAGGGGTTAGAGAGCAGTTCTTC. Amino acid sequence: CASSSDRAGTGVREQFF.

The chain employs TRBV6-5 and TRBJ2-7; 9 bases are shared with TRBD2. This CDR3 spans 14 amino acids. V shed 2 bases, J shed 5 bases, and the junction held 4 bases outside the gene matches. Germline V gene lookup returns CDR1 MNHEY and CDR2 SVGAGI. The CDR3 nucleotides are TGTGCCAGCAGTTACGCGGGGGGGGCCGACGAGCAGTACTTC. Its translation: CASSYAGGADEQYF.

To note about this clone: Other DNA variants within this sample encode the same CDR3. The V and J genes are TRBV5-1 and TRBJ2-5, with 7 bases aligning to TRBD2. Germline lookup yields CDR1 SGHRS and CDR2 YFSETQ. This CDR3 contains 13 residues. V trimming: 0 bases; J trimming: 4 bases; junction bases outside the gene matches: 0. CDR3 nucleotides: TGCGCCAGCAGCTTGGCGGGAGGAGAGACCCAGTACTTC. Protein sequence: CASSLAGGETQYF.

The chain links TRBV5-1 to TRBJ2-3, with TRBD1 matching over 8 bases. CDR1 and CDR2 from the germline V gene are SGHRS and YFSETQ. V shed 0 bases and J 0 bases; nucleotides not matched to a gene: 12. CDR3 length: 19 residues. This chain's CDR3 is CASSLGQGADFYSTDTQYF. The CDR3 DNA sequence: TGCGCCAGCAGCTTGGGGCAGGGGGCGGACTTCTACAGCACAGATACGCAGTATTTT.

The J gene is TRBJ1-5, the V gene TRBV18; D ambiguous. Trimming removed 3 bases at V and 1 base at J, with 4 bases between. The CDR3 runs 13 residues. CDR1 and CDR2 (germline): KGHSH, LQKENI. The CDR3 protein is CASSPQSNQPQHF. The CDR3, as DNA: TGTGCCAGCTCACCCCAGAGCAATCAGCCCCAGCATTTT.

V gene TRBV3-1 (or the pseudogene TRBV3-2) combines with J gene TRBJ1-4, with a tentative D call TRBD1 (6 bases). The CDR3 runs to 15 residues. V lost 2 bases to trimming and J lost 4 bases, with 11 bases between them. From germline, CDR1 is LGHDT and CDR2 YNNKEL (reference sequence). CDR3 region: CASSQWTDHNEKLFF. The CDR3 bases are TGTGCCAGCAGCCAATGGACAGACCATAATGAAAAACTGTTTTTT.

The V call is TRBV28, the J call TRBJ2-5, with 12 bases fitting TRBD2. V lost 5 bases to trimming and J lost 5 bases; unmatched junction nucleotides: 3. Germline V CDR1 and CDR2: MDHEN, SYDVKM. The CDR3 has 14 amino acids. The CDR3 reads CASSLAGGQETQYF. CDR3 coding DNA: TGTGCCAGCAGTCTAGCGGGGGGGCAGGAGACCCAGTACTTC.

This clone was counted between two and nine times. The gene calls are TRBV27 and TRBJ2-7; 9 bases match TRBD1. Germline lookup yields CDR1 MNHEY and CDR2 SMNVEV (reference sequence). The CDR3 has 14 residues. After removal of 6 bases from V and 4 bases from J, the junction contained 7 bases not matched to a gene. CDR3 coding DNA: TGTGCCAGCAGCTCGGACAGGGGTCGGTACGAGCAGTACTTC. Encoded protein: CASSSDRGRYEQYF.